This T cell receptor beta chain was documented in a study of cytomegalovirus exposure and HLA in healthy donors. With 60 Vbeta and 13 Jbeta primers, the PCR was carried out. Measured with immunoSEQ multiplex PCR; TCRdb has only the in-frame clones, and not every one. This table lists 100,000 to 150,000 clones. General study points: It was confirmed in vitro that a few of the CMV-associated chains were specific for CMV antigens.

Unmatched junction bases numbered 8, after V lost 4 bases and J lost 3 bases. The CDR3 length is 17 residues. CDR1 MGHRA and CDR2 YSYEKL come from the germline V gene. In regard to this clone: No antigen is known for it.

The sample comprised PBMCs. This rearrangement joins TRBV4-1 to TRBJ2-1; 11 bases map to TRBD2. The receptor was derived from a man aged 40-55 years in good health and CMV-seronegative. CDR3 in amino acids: CASSPGSGTSGYNEQFF. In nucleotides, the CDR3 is TGCGCCAGCAGCCCCGGCTCCGGGACTAGCGGCTACAATGAGCAGTTCTTC.